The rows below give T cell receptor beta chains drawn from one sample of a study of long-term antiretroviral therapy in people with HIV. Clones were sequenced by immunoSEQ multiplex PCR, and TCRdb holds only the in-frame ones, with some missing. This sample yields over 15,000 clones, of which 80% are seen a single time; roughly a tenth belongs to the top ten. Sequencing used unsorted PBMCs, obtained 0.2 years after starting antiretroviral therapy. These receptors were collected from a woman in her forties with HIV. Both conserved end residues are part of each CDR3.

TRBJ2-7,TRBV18,CASSPGGSREQYF
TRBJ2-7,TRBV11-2,CASSPRRAGRDEQYF
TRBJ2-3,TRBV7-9,CASSLPSGSTDTQYF
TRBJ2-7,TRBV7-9,CASSFTFGVGSYEQYF
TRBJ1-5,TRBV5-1,CASSQGDRDQPQHF
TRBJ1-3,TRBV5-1,CASSLGILGRDTIYF
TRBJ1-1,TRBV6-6,CASRNRDTEAFF
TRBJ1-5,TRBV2,CASSEALRGQQPQHF
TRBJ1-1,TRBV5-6,CASSLRSPEAFF
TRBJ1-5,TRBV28,CASSGGGYSNQPQHF
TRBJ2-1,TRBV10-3,CAIRGRVGQGVDNEQFF
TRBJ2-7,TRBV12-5,CASGLGWGTPTREQYF
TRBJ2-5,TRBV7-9,CASSLGPLGTQYF
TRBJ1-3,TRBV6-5,CASSYSFDTGNTIYF
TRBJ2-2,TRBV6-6,CASTPGGGELFF
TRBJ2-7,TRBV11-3,CASSLESGTYEQYF
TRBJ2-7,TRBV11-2,CASSSPDRGGGYEQYF
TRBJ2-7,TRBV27,CASSLKRGNPYEQYF
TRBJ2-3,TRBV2,CASSDERGTDTQYF
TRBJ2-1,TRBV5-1,CASSLEDRGYNEQFF
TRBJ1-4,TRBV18,CASSEQNRGEKLFF
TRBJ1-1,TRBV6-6,CASSPPNKNTEAFF
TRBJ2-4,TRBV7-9,CASSPAGGHTNIQYF
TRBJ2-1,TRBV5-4,CASSLGSGTGTYNEQFF
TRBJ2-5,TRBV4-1,CASSPQGADETQYF
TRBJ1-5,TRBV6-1,CASSLPVNSNQPQHF
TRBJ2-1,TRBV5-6,CASSPGGWTSGSGYNEQFF
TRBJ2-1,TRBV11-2,CASSSWTGGDEQFF
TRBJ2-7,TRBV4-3,CASSQDAVGNQVYEQYF
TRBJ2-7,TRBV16,CASSPQQGSYEQYF
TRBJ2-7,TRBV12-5,CASGLDSSTSSYEQYF
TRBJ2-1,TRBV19,CASSTVAGSYNEQFF
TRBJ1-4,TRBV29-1,CSVEGYSREKLFF
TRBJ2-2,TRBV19,CASTGTGVLFF
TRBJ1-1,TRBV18,CASSGPRDNYNTEAFF
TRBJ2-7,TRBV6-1,CASSEDRQGWYEQYF
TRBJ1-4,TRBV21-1,CASSKDPLGRVRATNEKLFF
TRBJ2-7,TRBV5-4,CASSLQGGEQYF
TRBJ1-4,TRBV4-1,CASSHREGNNEKLFF
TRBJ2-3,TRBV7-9,CASSLGTSGGDTQYF
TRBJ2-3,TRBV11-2,CASSLGSSTDTQYF
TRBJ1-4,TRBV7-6,CASSLEGEVGEKLFF
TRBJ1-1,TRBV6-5,CASRQGAGNTEAFF
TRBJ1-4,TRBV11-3,CASSPGQVNEKLFF
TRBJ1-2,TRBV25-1,CASSEYGGVDGYTF
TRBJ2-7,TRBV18,CASSPPTSGYEQYF
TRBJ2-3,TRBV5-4,CASSLDRGSTDTQYF
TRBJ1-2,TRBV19,CASRPGTEMGYGYTF
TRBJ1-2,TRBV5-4,CASSPGTDSLYGYTF
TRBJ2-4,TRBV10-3,CAISTGTGKNIQYF
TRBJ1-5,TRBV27,CASSATGLGPQHF
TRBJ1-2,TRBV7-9,CASSFGQAYGYTF
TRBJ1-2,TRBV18,CASSLTGDGYTF
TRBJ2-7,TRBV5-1,CASSPGAGTIQYF
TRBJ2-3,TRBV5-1,CASSALGGGTDTQYF
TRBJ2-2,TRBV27,CASSFGSFTGELFF
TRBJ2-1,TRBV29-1,CSGGKNNEQFF